This T cell receptor (beta chain) was documented in a study of T cell repertoires in cytomegalovirus infection. Across the whole study: Recently identified HLA-C-restricted and well-studied HLA-B-restricted CMV epitopes were used. Based on public TCR beta signatures, there were indications of CMV infection and of a matching HLA type.

From the reads, TCRdb called clonotypes with MiXCR, one entry per CDR3 protein. The sample holds about 900,000 distinct CDR3 sequences; under 40% are singletons and the top ten take under 15%. For this clonotype: As yet, its antigen is unknown.

This CDR3 comprises 14 residues. With 5 bases clipped from V and 2 bases from J, the junction kept 5 bases outside the gene matches. General study findings and limits: Identification of carriers of CMV plus the relevant HLA was performed using cumulative public TCR beta family frequency. CMV-specific TCR beta clonotypes restricted by HLA-C were the ones dominating the ex vivo response.

The V gene is TRBV12-3 or TRBV12-4, the J gene TRBJ2-7; 8 bases match TRBD2. The source was cultured CD8+ T cells from PBMCs, collected from culture after CMV antigen stimulation. The sequence derives from a human donor in good health (CMV status not recorded). Some clones in this sample may be carry-over from other donors' samples. CDR3 region: CASSAAAGAYEQYV. The CDR3 DNA is TGTGCCAGCAGTGCCGCAGCGGGGGCCTACGAGCAGTACGTC.